The clone carrying this TCR beta chain was found a few times. CDR1 and CDR2 from the germline V gene are MNHNS and SASEGT. The CDR3 spans 13 residues. Trimming stripped 6 bases from V and 0 bases from J, with 8 bases between. This sample was included in a study of CD8 T cells in Susac syndrome. An amount of RNA that ranged from 0.5 to 1 ug was reverse transcribed with random hexamers. Across 54 Vbeta and 13 Jbeta, immunoSEQ multiplex PCR amplified TCR beta CDR3. TCRdb re-derived calls from the immunoSEQ multiplex PCR reads in MiXCR, one entry per CDR3 protein. The sample has almost 450,000 distinct CDR3 sequences, 75% to 90% seen once; the top ten hold under 0.15%.

The chain is built from TRBV6-1 and TRBJ2-5; D uncertain. Sequencing input: CD8+ T cells from PBMCs. The receptor comes from a human donor with multiple sclerosis. CDR3 sequence (DNA): TGTGCCAGCAGCGTTATTAACCAAGAGACCCAGTACTTC. Amino acids: CASSVINQETQYF.